These 8 T cell receptor beta chains were sequenced from one sample in a study of T-cell reconstitution after alpha-beta-depleted transplantation in children. Unique molecular identifiers featured in how the TCRbeta library was prepared. TCRdb fed the PCR reads into MiXCR, producing one record per CDR3 protein. The table lists a few hundred thousand distinct CDR3 sequences, around 9.6% of them singletons. The material sequenced was PBMCs from the stem cell graft donor, taken from the stem cell graft. All receptors come from a human donor who donated a stem cell graft to a child with SCID.

The sample holds a few counts of this clonotype. This rearrangement joins TRBV2 to TRBJ2-7, with D unresolved. The CDR3 loop spans 11 amino acids. CDR1 is SNHLY, CDR2 FYNNEI, per germline. V lost 6 bases to trimming and J lost 2 bases, with 5 bases between them. CDR3: CASSITYEQYF. The CDR3, as DNA: TGTGCCAGCAGCATTACCTACGAGCAGTACTTC.

This chain links TRBV7-3 with TRBJ1-2, with TRBD1 matching 8 bases. The V and J ends lost 5 bases and 7 bases, in that order; junction bases with no gene match: 12. Germline assignment: CDR1 SGHTA and CDR2 FQGTGA. The CDR3 covers 15 residues. In DNA, the CDR3 is TGTGCCAGCAGCCAAGTAGGGCAGGGGGCAGGTGGCTACACCTTC. As protein: CASSQVGQGAGGYTF.

This clonotype has only a few counts. The chain combines TRBV19 with TRBJ1-1; no clear D. Germline lookup yields CDR1 LNHDA and CDR2 SQIVND (reference sequence). Between the trimmed V and J ends, which lost 5 bases and 5 bases, there was a span of 12 bases. The CDR3 has 13 residues. CDR3 residues: CASSPGRQTEAFF. As DNA, the CDR3 is TGTGCCAGTAGTCCCGGGAGGCAGACTGAAGCTTTCTTT.

This clonotype has a count of ten or more. V and J are TRBV29-1 and TRBJ1-3; the D is unclear. CDR3 size: 12 residues. V was clipped by 6 bases and J by 4 bases, with 10 bases between them. From germline, CDR1 is SQVTM and CDR2 ANQGSEA. The DNA of the CDR3 is TGCAGCGTCCGGACCGGGGGAAACACCATATATTTT. Amino acids: CSVRTGGNTIYF.

In its sample, this clonotype was seen many times. V gene TRBV5-1 combines with J gene TRBJ1-1; 7 bases agree with TRBD1. Germline lookup yields CDR1 SGHRS and CDR2 YFSETQ. Germline trimming cut 4 bases from V and 5 bases from J; bases unmatched to any gene: 8. The CDR3 is made up of 14 amino acids. CDR3 region: CASSVGQLGTEAFF. The CDR3 coding sequence is TGCGCCAGCAGCGTGGGACAGCTAGGGACTGAAGCTTTCTTT.

This clonotype has only a few counts. The chain combines TRBV5-1 with TRBJ2-5; TRBD1 matches 9 bases. V lost 1 base, J lost 5 bases, and 3 bases stayed unmatched. There are 14 residues in the CDR3. Germline-derived CDR1 and CDR2 are SGHRS and YFSETQ. The CDR3 bases are TGCGCCAGCAGCTTGACAGGGGGCACCGAGACCCAGTACTTC. Translated, it gives CASSLTGGTETQYF.

The sample holds many counts of this clonotype. The chain has TRBV28 and TRBJ1-5, with TRBD1 matching 8 bases. Per the germline V gene, CDR1 is MDHEN and CDR2 is SYDVKM. The CDR3 length is 17 residues. V shed 4 bases and J 6 bases; nucleotides not matched to a gene: 14. Written as DNA, the CDR3 is TGTGCCAGCAGTTCCCCTGGGGCGGCAGGGGGCATTCAGCCCCAGCATTTT. This translates into CASSSPGAAGGIQPQHF.

This clonotype has a count of ten or more. This chain uses TRBV5-1 with TRBJ2-3; D remains ambiguous. CDR1 is SGHRS, CDR2 YFSETQ, per germline. Deletions cut 1 base from V and 0 bases from J, with 12 bases between. The CDR3 covers 16 residues. The chain's CDR3 is CASSLNGRRSTDTQYF. The CDR3 region has the DNA TGCGCCAGCAGCTTGAACGGCAGGCGAAGCACAGATACGCAGTATTTT.